These 14 T cell receptor beta chains originate from one sample sequenced in a study of monozygotic twins with inflammatory bowel disease. From its re-call of the 5' RACE reads, TCRdb lists each CDR3 protein once, without DNA. The sample totals 400,000 to 500,000 distinct CDR3 sequences. The sequencing input was blood. These receptors all come from a human donor with ulcerative colitis or Crohn's disease, or a healthy co-twin of an affected twin (not recorded which).

The V call is TRBV12-3 or TRBV12-4, the J call TRBJ2-2; without DNA, the TCRdb call of TRBD1 cannot be checked. The CDR3 consists of 13 residues. CDR3 sequence: CASSPDSTGELFF.

The V gene is TRBV3-1, the J gene TRBJ1-1; the TRBD1 assignment by TCRdb is unverifiable without DNA. Looked up from germline, CDR1 is LGHDT and CDR2 is YNNKEL (reference sequence). The CDR3 length is 15 residues. This chain's CDR3 is CASRQTGDGNTEAFF.

The V call is TRBV20-1, the J call TRBJ1-2; no DNA is available, so the TRBD1 call from TCRdb remains unchecked. The CDR3 contains 15 residues. Germline V gives CDR1 DFQATT, CDR2 SNEGSKA (reference sequence). CDR3 residues: CSAGLYRGESYGYTF.

V usage is TRBV21-1 and J usage is TRBJ2-1; TCRdb's D gene call, TRBD1, goes unchecked for lack of DNA. TRBV21-1 is listed as a pseudogene. The CDR3 has 15 residues. The CDR3: CASSQRTGHYNEQFF.

This chain joins TRBV19 and TRBJ2-5; TCRdb names TRBD1, which stays unverified in the absence of DNA. The length of the CDR3 is 13 residues. Germline CDR1 is LNHDA and CDR2 is SQIVND (reference sequence). The CDR3 protein is CASSIQGWETQYF.

The rearrangement links TRBV20-1 to TRBJ1-4; the D gene TCRdb calls, TRBD1, cannot be checked with no DNA. The CDR3 is 15 amino acids. CDR1 and CDR2 (germline): DFQATT, SNEGSKA (reference sequence). The CDR3 spells CSASMGQGANEKLFF.

The gene calls are TRBV9 and TRBJ2-5; TCRdb indicates TRBD1, and absent DNA this call remains unverified. The CDR3 extends over 13 amino acids. Germline V gene sequence: CDR1 SGDLS, CDR2 YYNGEE. CDR3: CASSVGAGETQYF.

This chain links TRBV5-4 with TRBJ1-1. Germline V gene data show CDR1 as SGHNT and CDR2 as YYREEE (reference sequence). The CDR3 loop spans 13 amino acids. CDR3 region: CASRGGFNTEAFF.

CDR3 residues: CASSGLAGRGYEQYF. The rearrangement joins TRBV28 to TRBJ2-7; TCRdb proposes TRBD2, but this gene call is untestable without DNA. The germline gives CDR1 MDHEN, CDR2 SYDVKM. The CDR3 covers 15 residues.

J is TRBJ1-5 and V is TRBV20-1. In germline, CDR1 is DFQATT, CDR2 SNEGSKA (reference sequence). CDR3 length: 15 residues. The CDR3 reads CSASVAMGGNQPQHF.

This CDR3 is CASSLVPGGSYGYTF. The chain is built from TRBV5-1 and TRBJ1-2; the TRBD1 assignment by TCRdb is unverifiable without DNA. This CDR3 spans 15 amino acids. CDR1 is SGHRS, CDR2 YFSETQ, per germline.

The genes are TRBV7-6 and TRBJ2-5; there is no DNA to check the TCRdb D call of TRBD1. In germline, CDR1 is SGHVS, CDR2 FNYEAQ. This CDR3 is 15 amino acids long. CDR3 residues: CASSLVGGPGETQYF.

This sequence joins TRBV12-3 or TRBV12-4 and TRBJ1-3. This CDR3 is 15 amino acids long. The CDR3 spells CASNPSSIPGNTIYF.

The chain uses TRBV28 and TRBJ1-1; the D call of TRBD1 rests on TCRdb alone, since no DNA is present to check it. Germline V lookup: CDR1 MDHEN, CDR2 SYDVKM. CDR3 size: 15 residues. The CDR3 region is CASSFGPGGSTEAFF.